This TCR beta chain was sequenced during a study of tumor-infiltrating lymphocytes in glioblastoma multiforme. This CDR3 is 12 amino acids long. Trimming left V 6 bases short and J 7 bases short, with 10 bases between. The germline V gene encodes CDR1 MNHNY and CDR2 SVGAGI (reference sequence). Study-level points and caveats: T cells were not sorted into functional subsets.

Three nested ARM-PCR rounds with V-beta and C-beta primers built TCRB libraries. TCRdb redid the calling of the multiplex PCR reads with MiXCR, one entry per CDR3 protein. The sample lists fewer than 10,000 distinct CDR3 sequences, over 60% occurring once. Worth noting for this clonotype: Its antigen is currently unknown.

V is TRBV6-6 and J is TRBJ1-3; a possible D gene is TRBD1 (6 bases). The specimen sequenced was brain tumor tissue. This TCR came from a male donor with glioblastoma. The CDR3 here is CASRLQGNTIYF. The CDR3 DNA follows: TGTGCCAGCAGGCTACAGGGCAACACCATATATTTT.